This is a list of T cell receptor beta chains from one sample in a study of response to subunit inactivated influenza vaccine. MiXCR, applied by TCRdb to the RT-PCR reads, yields one record per CDR3 protein. The sample records some 800,000 distinct CDR3 sequences, around 20% being singletons. The sample was PBMCs from blood, taken more than 4 days after vaccination. The receptors derive from a man aged 50 or older who received an inactivated influenza vaccine. The CDR3 runs from the conserved cysteine through the conserved F or W. D genes are given only for firm matches. Clone size is shown for a subset of rows, as once, few, many or a class of expanded clone.

>TRBJ2-3|.|TRBV5-1|TRBD1
CASSGPDRVTDTQYF
TGCGCCAGCAGCGGCCCAGACAGGGTGACAGATACGCAGTATTTT
>TRBJ2-7|.|TRBV12-3/TRBV12-4|TRBD1
CASSKTSGQGAQEQYF
TGTGCCAGCAGCAAAACCTCGGGACAGGGGGCGCAGGAGCAGTACTTC
>TRBJ2-7|few|TRBV12-3/TRBV12-4|TRBD1
CASSLTPDRVPYEQYF
TGTGCCAGCAGTTTAACCCCGGACAGGGTTCCCTACGAGCAGTACTTC
>TRBJ1-5|.|TRBV15|.
CATSFQRNQPQHF
TGTGCCACCAGCTTTCAGAGGAATCAGCCCCAGCATTTT
>TRBJ1-2|many|TRBV7-9|.
CASSLGTYYGYTF
TGTGCCAGCAGCTTAGGGACCTACTATGGCTACACCTTC
>TRBJ2-7|.|TRBV28|.
CASTGQNYEQYF
TGTGCCAGCACCGGACAGAACTACGAGCAGTACTTC
>TRBJ2-2|.|TRBV5-8|.
CASAYQTVAGELFF
TGTGCCAGCGCGTACCAGACGGTGGCTGGGGAGCTGTTTTTT
>TRBJ1-1|many|TRBV6-5|.
CASSSDRGNTEAFF
TGTGCCAGCAGTTCCGATCGCGGGAACACTGAAGCTTTCTTT
>TRBJ2-2|once|TRBV7-3|TRBD2
CASSLIPGLPNTGELFF
TGTGCCAGCAGCTTAATTCCGGGACTACCGAACACCGGGGAGCTGTTTTTT
>TRBJ2-1|many|TRBV20-1|.
CSARGVNSYNEQFF
TGCAGTGCCAGAGGGGTAAACTCCTACAATGAGCAGTTCTTC
>TRBJ1-1|.|TRBV10-3|TRBD1
CAIRYGTEGSTEAFF
TGTGCCATCAGATATGGGACAGAAGGGAGCACTGAAGCTTTCTTT
>TRBJ2-3|.|TRBV15|.
CATSRVSEKDTQYF
TGTGCCACCAGCAGAGTTAGCGAGAAAGATACGCAGTATTTT
>TRBJ1-5|.|TRBV6-1|.
CASSEALRGSSNQPQHF
TGTGCCAGCAGTGAAGCGCTTCGAGGCAGCAGCAATCAGCCCCAGCATTTT
>TRBJ2-1|.|TRBV20-1|TRBD2
CSAQGLAGISYNEQFF
TGCAGTGCTCAGGGACTAGCGGGAATCTCCTACAATGAGCAGTTCTTC
>TRBJ2-7|few|TRBV7-2|.
CASRYTPDSHEQYF
TGTGCCAGCAGATATACCCCGGACAGCCACGAGCAGTACTTC
>TRBJ1-6|few|TRBV6-5|.
CASSYSQLSSYNSPLHF
TGTGCCAGCAGTTACTCCCAGCTAAGCTCCTATAATTCACCCCTCCACTTT
>TRBJ1-2|.|TRBV7-2|.
CASSLEQLSGGYTF
TGTGCCAGCAGCTTAGAACAACTTTCCGGGGGCTACACCTTC
>TRBJ2-2|few|TRBV29-1|.
CSVVDTFGELFF
TGCAGCGTGGTCGACACCTTCGGGGAGCTGTTTTTT
>TRBJ2-6|few|TRBV12-3/TRBV12-4|.
CASRSQGDNVLTF
TGTGCCAGCAGGTCTCAGGGAGACAACGTCCTGACTTTC
>TRBJ2-3|.|TRBV20-1|.
CSAIEPGGDTQYF
TGCAGTGCTATTGAACCCGGGGGAGATACGCAGTATTTT
>TRBJ1-4|.|TRBV5-1|.
CASSSRGEENEKLFF
TGCGCCAGCAGCTCCCGAGGGGAGGAGAATGAAAAACTGTTTTTT
>TRBJ2-7|many|TRBV5-1|TRBD2
CASSLWASGSSYEQYF
TGCGCCAGCAGCTTGTGGGCTAGCGGTAGCTCCTACGAGCAGTACTTC
>TRBJ2-2|few|TRBV4-3|.
CASSRKGEGRTGELFF
TGCGCCAGCAGCCGTAAAGGAGAGGGGCGCACCGGGGAGCTGTTTTTT